A selection of T cell receptor beta chains follows, all from one sample in a study of shared clonotypes between healthy human individuals. Some clones are missing from TCRdb's copy, which holds only in-frame ones; the method was immunoSEQ multiplex PCR. The repertoire holds about 2.1 million clones, with 93% as singletons. What was sequenced was naive CD8+ T cells from PBMCs. These TCRs come from a man aged 18-30 years in good health. Some clones in this sample may be carry-over from other donors' samples. Each CDR3 is given with its conserved first and last residue. Each record gives: J gene, V gene, D gene, clone size, CDR3 protein, CDR3 DNA. The D gene is left open where the match is weak. Not all rows give a size; the values are once, few, many and, for expanded clones, a class.

>TRBJ1-1|TRBV27|-|few
CASSLSLRTEAFF
TGTGCCAGCAGTTTATCCCTACGAACTGAAGCTTTCTTT
>TRBJ2-5|TRBV5-1|-|-
CASSETLYQETQYF
TGCGCCAGCAGCGAAACCCTGTACCAAGAGACCCAGTACTTC
>TRBJ2-7|TRBV4-1|TRBD2|-
CASSFTSGYEQYF
TGCGCCAGCAGTTTTACTAGCGGCTACGAGCAGTACTTC
>TRBJ2-7|TRBV7-9|-|-
CASSGRKNTYEQYF
TGTGCCAGCAGCGGAAGAAAAAATACCTACGAGCAGTACTTC
>TRBJ1-2|TRBV27|-|once
CASSFQGLNYGYTF
TGTGCCAGCAGTTTCCAGGGACTTAACTATGGCTACACCTTC
>TRBJ1-1|TRBV9|TRBD1|-
CASSVGQGASEAFF
TGTGCCAGCAGCGTCGGACAGGGGGCATCTGAAGCTTTCTTT
>TRBJ2-6|TRBV9|-|once
CASSETAGSGANVLTF
TGTGCCAGCAGCGAGACCGCAGGGTCCGGGGCCAACGTCCTGACTTTC
>TRBJ1-2|TRBV4-2|-|-
CASSQDRAGQREGYTF
TGTGCCAGCAGCCAAGATAGGGCAGGGCAAAGGGAGGGCTACACCTTC
>TRBJ1-2|TRBV27|TRBD1|-
CASSPRTGGLVDYGYTF
TGTGCCAGCAGTCCCCGGACAGGGGGATTAGTCGACTATGGCTACACCTTT
>TRBJ2-1|TRBV27|-|-
CASSLSNPDYNEQFF
TGTGCCAGCAGTCTTAGCAATCCCGACTACAATGAGCAGTTCTTC
>TRBJ1-2|TRBV2|-|-
CATQGVKGYTF
TGTGCCACACAGGGTGTAAAGGGCTACACCTTC
>TRBJ1-4|TRBV9|-|-
CASSDHSEKLFF
TGTGCCAGCAGCGACCACAGTGAAAAACTGTTTTTT
>TRBJ2-2|TRBV19|-|-
CASSIERTASRELFF
TGTGCCAGTAGTATAGAGAGGACCGCCAGTCGGGAGCTGTTTTTT
>TRBJ1-2|TRBV19|TRBD1|-
CASNHQGADGYTF
TGTGCCAGTAATCATCAGGGGGCTGATGGCTACACCTTC
>TRBJ1-2|TRBV29-1|-|-
CSVVAGALGYGYTF
TGCAGCGTTGTGGCGGGCGCCCTTGGGTATGGCTACACCTTC
>TRBJ1-2|TRBV9|TRBD1|once
CASSVSGGQPNYGYTF
TGTGCCAGCAGCGTATCAGGGGGCCAACCCAACTATGGCTACACCTTC
>TRBJ2-1|TRBV7-9|-|-
CASSFKGGTYNEQFF
TGTGCCAGCAGCTTCAAGGGGGGGACCTACAATGAGCAGTTCTTC
>TRBJ2-5|TRBV11-2|-|-
CASSLPSGETQYF
TGTGCCAGCAGCTTACCCAGTGGAGAGACCCAGTACTTC
>TRBJ2-7|TRBV5-1|-|-
CASSGQVTYEQYF
TGCGCCAGCAGCGGGCAGGTTACCTACGAGCAGTACTTC
>TRBJ1-1|TRBV7-6|-|-
CASSFRLITQGNTEAFF
TGTGCCAGCAGCTTCCGACTAATAACACAGGGGAACACTGAAGCTTTCTTT
>TRBJ2-7|TRBV9|TRBD1|-
CASSVGQGHNEQYF
TGTGCCAGCAGCGTAGGACAGGGTCACAACGAGCAGTACTTC
>TRBJ1-1|TRBV2|-|-
CASGWGGTEAFF
TGTGCCAGCGGCTGGGGGGGGACTGAAGCTTTCTTT
>TRBJ1-2|TRBV27|TRBD1|-
CASSSRDRGPDGYTF
TGTGCCAGCAGTTCCCGGGACAGGGGGCCGGATGGCTACACCTTC
>TRBJ2-7|TRBV5-6|-|-
CASSRYFNEQYF
TGTGCCAGCAGCCGATACTTTAACGAGCAGTACTTC
>TRBJ2-4|TRBV7-2|-|-
CASSLGWRGQNIQYF
TGTGCCAGCAGCTTAGGGTGGCGGGGCCAAAACATTCAGTACTTC
>TRBJ1-5|TRBV7-6|-|-
CASSSQQGPPVNQPQHF
TGTGCCAGCAGCTCTCAACAGGGCCCTCCAGTCAATCAGCCCCAGCATTTT
>TRBJ1-1|TRBV5-6|-|-
CASSLLGSVAFF
TGTGCCAGCAGCTTGCTAGGTTCTGTAGCTTTCTTT
>TRBJ2-5|TRBV28|TRBD2|-
CASSPLAGGPETQYF
TGTGCCAGCAGTCCTCTAGCGGGAGGGCCTGAGACCCAGTACTTC
>TRBJ1-1|TRBV6-5|-|-
CASSYLGGEGTEAFF
TGTGCCAGCAGTTACTTGGGCGGGGAAGGCACTGAAGCTTTCTTT
>TRBJ1-1|TRBV27|-|-
CASVLEQTTEAFF
TGTGCCAGCGTCTTGGAACAAACGACTGAAGCTTTCTTT
>TRBJ2-3|TRBV29-1|TRBD2|-
CSVRGLAGVGDTQYF
TGCAGCGTTCGCGGACTAGCGGGAGTTGGAGATACGCAGTATTTT
>TRBJ2-7|TRBV30|-|-
CAWSYGADGTYEQYF
TGTGCCTGGAGTTACGGTGCGGACGGAACCTACGAGCAGTACTTC
>TRBJ2-7|TRBV19|-|-
CASSTLGGPSYEQYF
TGTGCCAGTAGTACCCTCGGGGGGCCATCCTACGAGCAGTACTTC
>TRBJ1-5|TRBV7-9|TRBD1|-
CASSRDRVGQPQHF
TGTGCCAGCAGCAGGGACAGGGTTGGCCAGCCCCAGCATTTT
>TRBJ1-5|TRBV19|TRBD1|-
CASNRGVSNQPQHF
TGTGCCAGCAACAGGGGGGTAAGCAATCAGCCCCAGCATTTT
>TRBJ2-2|TRBV27|TRBD2|once
CASSLSWTSGSIPGELFF
TGTGCCAGCAGTTTATCGTGGACTAGCGGGAGTATCCCCGGGGAGCTGTTTTTT
>TRBJ2-5|TRBV27|TRBD1|-
CASRDRAKETQYF
TGTGCCAGCAGAGACAGGGCTAAAGAGACCCAGTACTTC
>TRBJ1-5|TRBV7-9|-|few
CASSFGQGSNQPQHF
TGTGCCAGCAGCTTCGGGCAGGGAAGCAATCAGCCCCAGCATTTT
>TRBJ1-2|TRBV7-2|TRBD1|-
CASSQGEENYGYTF
TGTGCCAGCAGCCAGGGGGAGGAAAACTATGGCTACACCTTC
>TRBJ1-5|TRBV9|-|once
CASSVRGSDQPQHF
TGTGCCAGCAGCGTAAGGGGCTCGGATCAGCCCCAGCATTTT
>TRBJ2-1|TRBV10-3|TRBD2|-
CAISGGAGGGREQFF
TGTGCCATCAGTGGGGGAGCGGGAGGAGGGCGTGAGCAGTTCTTC
>TRBJ2-1|TRBV4-3|-|-
CASSQDQGPYNEQFF
TGCGCCAGCAGCCAAGATCAGGGCCCATACAATGAGCAGTTCTTC